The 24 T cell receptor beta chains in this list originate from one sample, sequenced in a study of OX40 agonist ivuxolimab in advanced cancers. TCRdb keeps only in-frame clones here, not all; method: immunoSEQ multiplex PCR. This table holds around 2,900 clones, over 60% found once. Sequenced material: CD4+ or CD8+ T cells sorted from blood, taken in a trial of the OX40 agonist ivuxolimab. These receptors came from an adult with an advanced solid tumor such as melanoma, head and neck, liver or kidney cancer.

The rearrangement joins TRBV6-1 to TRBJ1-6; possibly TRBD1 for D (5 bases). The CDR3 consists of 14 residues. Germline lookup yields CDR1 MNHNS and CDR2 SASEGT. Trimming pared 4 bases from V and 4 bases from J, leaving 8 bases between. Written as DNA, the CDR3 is TGTGCCAGCAGTGCGGGACCTTATAATTCACCCCTCCACTTT. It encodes CASSAGPYNSPLHF.

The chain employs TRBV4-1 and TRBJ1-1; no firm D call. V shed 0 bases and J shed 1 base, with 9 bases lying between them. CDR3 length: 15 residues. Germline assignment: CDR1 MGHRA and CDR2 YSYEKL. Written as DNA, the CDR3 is TGCGCCAGCAGCCAAGATGGGTGGGGGAACACTGAAGCTTTCTTT. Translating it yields CASSQDGWGNTEAFF.

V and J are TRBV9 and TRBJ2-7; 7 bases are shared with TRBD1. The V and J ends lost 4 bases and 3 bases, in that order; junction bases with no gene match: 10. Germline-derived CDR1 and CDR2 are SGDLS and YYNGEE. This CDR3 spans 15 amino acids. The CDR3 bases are TGTGCCAGCAGCCCATCCGGGGACAGCTACTACGAGCAGTACTTC. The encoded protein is CASSPSGDSYYEQYF.

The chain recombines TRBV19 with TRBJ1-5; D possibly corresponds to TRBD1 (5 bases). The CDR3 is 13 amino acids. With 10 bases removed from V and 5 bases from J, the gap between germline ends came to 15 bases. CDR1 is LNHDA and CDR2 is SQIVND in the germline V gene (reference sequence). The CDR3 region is CATDSEGYQPQHF. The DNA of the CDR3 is TGTGCCACTGACAGTGAAGGGTATCAGCCCCAGCATTTT.

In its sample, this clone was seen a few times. CDR3 in DNA: TGCGCCAGCAGCCAAGGCCAGGGGGCCGACGAGCAGTACTTC. The encoded protein is CASSQGQGADEQYF. The chain combines TRBV4-3 with TRBJ2-7; the match to TRBD1 covers 8 bases. CDR3 size: 14 residues. V shed 1 base and J 5 bases; nucleotides not matched to a gene: 4. Germline assignment: CDR1 LGHNA and CDR2 YSLEER.

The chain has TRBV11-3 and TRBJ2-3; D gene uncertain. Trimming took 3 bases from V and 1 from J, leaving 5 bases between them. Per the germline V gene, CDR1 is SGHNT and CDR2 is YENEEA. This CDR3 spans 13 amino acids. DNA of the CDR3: TGTGCCAGCAGCTTGTCGCGCACAGATACGCAGTATTTT. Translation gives CASSLSRTDTQYF.

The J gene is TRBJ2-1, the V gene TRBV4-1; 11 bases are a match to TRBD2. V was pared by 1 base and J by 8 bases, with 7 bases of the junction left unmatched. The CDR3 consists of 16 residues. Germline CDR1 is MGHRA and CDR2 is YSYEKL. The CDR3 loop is CASSQVTSGSIDEQFF. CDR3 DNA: TGCGCCAGCAGCCAAGTAACTAGCGGGAGCATCGATGAGCAGTTCTTC.

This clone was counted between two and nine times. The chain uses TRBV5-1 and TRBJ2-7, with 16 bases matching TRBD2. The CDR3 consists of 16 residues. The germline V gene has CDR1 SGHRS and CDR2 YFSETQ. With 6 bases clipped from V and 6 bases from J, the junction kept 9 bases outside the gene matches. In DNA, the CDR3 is TGCGCCAGCACCACAGGGACTAGCGGGAGGGTCGGCGAGCAGTACTTC. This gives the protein CASTTGTSGRVGEQYF.

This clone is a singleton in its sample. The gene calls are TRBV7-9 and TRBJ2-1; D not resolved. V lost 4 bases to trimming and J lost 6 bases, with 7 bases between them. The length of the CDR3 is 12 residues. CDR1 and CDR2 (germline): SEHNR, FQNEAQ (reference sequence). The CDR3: CASSSDPNEQFF. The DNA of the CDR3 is TGTGCCAGCAGCTCCGACCCCAATGAGCAGTTCTTC.

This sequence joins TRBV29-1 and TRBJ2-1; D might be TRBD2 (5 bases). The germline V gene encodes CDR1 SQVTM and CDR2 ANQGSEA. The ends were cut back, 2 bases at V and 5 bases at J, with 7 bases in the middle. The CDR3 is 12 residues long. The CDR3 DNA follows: TGCAGCGTTGAAATGCGGGACAATGAGCAGTTCTTC. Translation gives CSVEMRDNEQFF.

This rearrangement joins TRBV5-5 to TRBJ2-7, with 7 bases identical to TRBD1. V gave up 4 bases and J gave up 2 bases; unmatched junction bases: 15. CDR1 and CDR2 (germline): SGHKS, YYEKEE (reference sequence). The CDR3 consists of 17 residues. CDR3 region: CASSLRAGTVKTYEQYF. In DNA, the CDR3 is TGTGCCAGCAGCCTCCGAGCCGGGACAGTAAAGACCTACGAGCAGTACTTC. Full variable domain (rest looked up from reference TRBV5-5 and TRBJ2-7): DAGVTQSPTHLIKTRGQQVTLRCSPISGHKSVSWYQQVLGQGPQFIFQYYEKEERGRGNFPDRFSARQFPNYSSELNVNALLLGDSALYLCASSLRAGTVKTYEQYFGPGTRLTVT.

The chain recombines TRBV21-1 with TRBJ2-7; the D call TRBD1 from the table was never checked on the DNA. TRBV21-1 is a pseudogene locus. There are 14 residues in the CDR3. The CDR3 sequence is CASSTNKTSYEQYF. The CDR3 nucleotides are TGTGCCAGCAGCACAAACAAAACCTCCTACGAGCAGTACTTC.

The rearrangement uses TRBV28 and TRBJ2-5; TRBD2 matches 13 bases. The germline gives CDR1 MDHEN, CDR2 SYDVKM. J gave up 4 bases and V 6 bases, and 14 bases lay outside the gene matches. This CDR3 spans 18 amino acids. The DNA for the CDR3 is TGTGCCAGCAGCACTCCCCCCGGACTAGCGGGAGATGGAGAGACCCAGTACTTC. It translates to CASSTPPGLAGDGETQYF.

This CDR3 is CASSWTSGISYNEQFF. In DNA form, the CDR3 reads TGTGCCAGCAGTTGGACTAGCGGGATCTCCTACAATGAGCAGTTCTTC. The rearrangement links TRBV2 to TRBJ2-1; 12 bases agree with TRBD2. CDR1 and CDR2 (germline): SNHLY, FYNNEI. The CDR3 sequence is 16 residues long. With 5 bases clipped from V and 0 bases from J, the junction kept 2 bases outside the gene matches.

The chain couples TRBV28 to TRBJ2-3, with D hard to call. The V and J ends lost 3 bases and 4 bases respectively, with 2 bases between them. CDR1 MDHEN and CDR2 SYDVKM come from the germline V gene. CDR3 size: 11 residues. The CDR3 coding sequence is TGTGCCAGCAGTTTGGCAGATACGCAGTATTTT. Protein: CASSLADTQYF.

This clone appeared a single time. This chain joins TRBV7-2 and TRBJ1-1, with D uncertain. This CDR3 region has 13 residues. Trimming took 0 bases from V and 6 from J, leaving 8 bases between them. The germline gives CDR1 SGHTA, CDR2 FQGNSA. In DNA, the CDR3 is TGTGCCAGCAGCTTAGCGCTGGGCGCTGAAGCTTTCTTT. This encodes CASSLALGAEAFF.

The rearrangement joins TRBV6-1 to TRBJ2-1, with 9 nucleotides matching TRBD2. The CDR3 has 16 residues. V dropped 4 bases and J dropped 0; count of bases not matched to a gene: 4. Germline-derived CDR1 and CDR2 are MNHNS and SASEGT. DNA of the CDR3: TGTGCCAGCAGTGGCCATAGCGGGAGCTCCTACAATGAGCAGTTCTTC. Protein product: CASSGHSGSSYNEQFF.

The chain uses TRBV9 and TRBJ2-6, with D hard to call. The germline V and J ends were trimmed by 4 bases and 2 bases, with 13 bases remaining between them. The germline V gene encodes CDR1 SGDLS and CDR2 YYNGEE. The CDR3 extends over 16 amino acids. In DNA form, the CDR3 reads TGTGCCAGCAGCTCCATAGACACTGCTGGGGCCAACGTCCTGACTTTC. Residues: CASSSIDTAGANVLTF. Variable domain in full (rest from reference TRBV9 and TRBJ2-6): DSGVTQTPKHLITATGQRVTLRCSPRSGDLSVYWYQQSLDQGLQFLIQYYNGEERAKGNILERFSAQQFPDLHSELNLSSLELGDSALYFCASSSIDTAGANVLTFGAGSRLTVL.

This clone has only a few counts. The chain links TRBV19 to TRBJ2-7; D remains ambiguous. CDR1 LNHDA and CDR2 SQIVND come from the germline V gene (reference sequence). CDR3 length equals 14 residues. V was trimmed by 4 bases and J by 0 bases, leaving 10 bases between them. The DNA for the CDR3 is TGTGCCAGTAGTACCCAGCCCAGCTCCTACGAGCAGTACTTC. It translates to CASSTQPSSYEQYF.

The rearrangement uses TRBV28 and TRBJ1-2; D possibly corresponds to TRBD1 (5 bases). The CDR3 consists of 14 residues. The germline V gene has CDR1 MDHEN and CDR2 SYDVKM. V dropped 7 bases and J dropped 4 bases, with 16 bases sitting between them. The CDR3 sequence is CASKTGTKFYGYTF. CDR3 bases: TGTGCCAGCAAGACCGGGACGAAGTTCTATGGCTACACCTTC.

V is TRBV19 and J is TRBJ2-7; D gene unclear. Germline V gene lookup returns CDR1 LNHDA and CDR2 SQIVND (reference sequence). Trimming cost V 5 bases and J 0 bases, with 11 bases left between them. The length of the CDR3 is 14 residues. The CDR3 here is CASSWQVSSYEQYF. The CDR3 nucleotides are TGTGCCAGTAGTTGGCAGGTCAGCTCCTACGAGCAGTACTTC.

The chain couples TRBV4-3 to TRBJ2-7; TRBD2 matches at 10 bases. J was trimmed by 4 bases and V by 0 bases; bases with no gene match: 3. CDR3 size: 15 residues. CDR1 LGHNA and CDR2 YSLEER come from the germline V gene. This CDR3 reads CASSQDPSGGYEQYF. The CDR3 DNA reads TGCGCCAGCAGCCAAGACCCTAGCGGGGGATACGAGCAGTACTTC.

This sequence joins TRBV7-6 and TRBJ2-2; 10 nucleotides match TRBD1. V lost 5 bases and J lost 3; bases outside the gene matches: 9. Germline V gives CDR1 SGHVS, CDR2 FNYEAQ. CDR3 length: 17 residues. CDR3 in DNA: TGTGCCAGCAGCGGCACCTCCGGGACAGGGGACACCGGGGAGCTGTTTTTT. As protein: CASSGTSGTGDTGELFF. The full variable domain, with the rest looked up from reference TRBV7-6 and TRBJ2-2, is GAGVSQSPRYKVTKRGQDVALRCDPISGHVSLYWYRQALGQGPEFLTYFNYEAQQDKSGLPNDRFSAERPEGSISTLTIQRTEQRDSAMYRCASSGTSGTGDTGELFFGEGSRLTVL.

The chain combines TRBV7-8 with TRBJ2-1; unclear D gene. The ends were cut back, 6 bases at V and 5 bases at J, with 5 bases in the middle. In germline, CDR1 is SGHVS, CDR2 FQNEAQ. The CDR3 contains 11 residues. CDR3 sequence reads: CASRQNNEQFF. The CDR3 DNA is TGTGCCAGCAGACAGAACAATGAGCAGTTCTTC.